The entry that follows covers one T cell receptor (beta chain) sequence. Its antigen is unknown. J gave up 4 bases and V 4 bases, and 5 bases lay outside the gene matches. The CDR3 is 14 residues long. Germline values: CDR1 SGDLS, CDR2 YYNGEE. The data were taken from a study of siplizumab effects on memory and regulatory T cells. Study-wide results and caveats: Major contributors to the alloresponse seemed to be naive T cells, which also appeared more diverse than memory cells. A minor fraction of alloreactive clones, and no more, mapped to unstimulated subsets.

The data were produced by immunoSEQ multiplex PCR, yet TCRdb's version contains in-frame clones alone and is incomplete. The profile shows some 100,000 clones, 91% of them singletons. Sequencing was performed on CD4+ T cells sorted from blood. This TCR was sampled from a human donor in good health. The chain is built from TRBV9 and TRBJ1-1, with 9 bases matching TRBD1. The CDR3 coding sequence is TGTGCCAGCAGCACTCAGACAGGGGGCACTGAAGCTTTCTTT. Encoded protein: CASSTQTGGTEAFF.